Following are 22 T cell receptor beta chains from one sample sequenced in a study of cytomegalovirus exposure and HLA in healthy donors. This PCR relied on a set of 60 Vbeta primers and 13 Jbeta primers. This table comes from immunoSEQ multiplex PCR, and its TCRdb copy is limited to in-frame clones, with some not included. The sample includes around 130,000 clones, approximately 72% of them seen just once. Material for sequencing was PBMCs. The receptors come from a human donor in good health.

This clone was detected only once. This chain joins TRBV10-3 and TRBJ2-6; 8 bases agree with TRBD2. V trimming: 8 bases; J trimming: 2 bases; junction bases outside the gene matches: 11. In germline, CDR1 is ENHRY, CDR2 SYGVKD. The CDR3 runs 17 residues. In DNA, the CDR3 is TGTGCCATCCCGGGGGGGGTTTTAGCTCCTGGGGCCAACGTCCTGACTTTC. Protein product: CAIPGGVLAPGANVLTF.

V gene TRBV10-2 combines with J gene TRBJ1-5, with 11 bases fitting TRBD1. Germline-derived CDR1 and CDR2 are WSHSY and SAAADI. The CDR3 has 15 amino acids. V was pared by 7 bases and J by 5 bases, with 7 bases of the junction left unmatched. This CDR3 is CASNPDRGPHQPQHF. CDR3 bases: TGCGCCAGCAATCCGGACAGGGGGCCCCATCAGCCCCAGCATTTT.

Only one count was recorded for this clone. The junction differs from germline at one of its ends, possibly a read error. The CDR3 DNA is TGTTCCAGCAGCCGGGGACAGGCGCTGACTGAAGCTTTCTTT. Translation: CSSSRGQALTEAFF. V gene TRBV7-9 combines with J gene TRBJ1-1, with TRBD1 matching over 8 bases. Germline V lookup: CDR1 SEHNR, CDR2 FQNEAQ (reference sequence). The CDR3 loop spans 14 amino acids.

The chain has TRBV5-6 and TRBJ2-5, with a tentative D call TRBD2 (6 bases). The J call may not be correct, given that the DNA end is closer to TRBJ2-7. The CDR3 runs to 17 residues. The germline gives CDR1 SGHDT, CDR2 YYEEEE. The CDR3 spells CASSSRVGGDETYEQYF. As DNA, the CDR3 is TGTGCCAGCAGCTCCCGGGTAGGCGGGGACGAAACCTACGAGCAGTACTTC.

This clone was seen more than once but under ten times. The rearrangement joins TRBV2 to TRBJ1-2, with 8 bases matching TRBD1. Germline-derived CDR1 and CDR2 are SNHLY and FYNNEI. The CDR3 has 18 amino acids. Trimming removed 5 bases from V and 2 bases from J; junction bases left unmatched: 16. CDR3 sequence reads: CASSPRGWTGRGNYGYTF. The CDR3 region has the DNA TGTGCCAGCAGTCCACGGGGATGGACAGGGCGAGGAAACTATGGCTACACCTTC.

The rearrangement uses TRBV5-4 and TRBJ2-3; 7 bases agree with TRBD2. The CDR3 is made up of 14 amino acids. After removal of 4 bases from V and 14 bases from J, the junction contained 16 bases not matched to a gene. The germline V gene encodes CDR1 SGHNT and CDR2 YYREEE (reference sequence). CDR3 sequence reads: CASSPAGLVEYGYF. The CDR3 nucleotides are TGTGCCAGCAGCCCGGCCGGACTAGTTGAGTACGGGTATTTT.

V and J are TRBV21-1 and TRBJ2-6; the D call of TRBD1 is as the table states it, not checked on the DNA. TRBV21-1 is deemed a pseudogene. This CDR3 region has 20 residues. DNA for the CDR3: TGTGCCAGCAGCAAAGCGGGAACGGGACAAGTTTTCTCTGGGGCCAACGTCCTGACTTTC. Residues: CASSKAGTGQVFSGANVLTF.

This chain connects TRBV7-2 to TRBJ2-1, with 9 nucleotides matching TRBD2. Per the germline V gene, CDR1 is SGHTA and CDR2 is FQGNSA. This CDR3 is 14 amino acids long. V lost 5 bases, J lost 12 bases, and 11 bases stayed unmatched. The CDR3 nucleotides read TGTGCCAGCAGCCCCGGTCTAGCGGGATGGGGGCAGTTCTTC. Translation: CASSPGLAGWGQFF.

The chain links TRBV12-5 to TRBJ2-7, with D perhaps TRBD2 (5 bases). From germline, CDR1 is LGHNT and CDR2 FRNRAP. Trimming took 4 bases from V and 6 from J, leaving 19 bases between them. The CDR3 sequence is 15 residues long. CDR3 in DNA: TGTGCTAGTGGTTATCCCGGGAACCTAACGACCGAGCAGTACTTC. It specifies CASGYPGNLTTEQYF. Using reference TRBV12-5 and TRBJ2-7 for the parts outside the CDR3, the full variable domain is DARVTQTPRHKVTEMGQEVTMRCQPILGHNTVFWYRQTMMQGLELLAYFRNRAPLDDSGMPKDRFSAEMPDATLATLKIQPSEPRDSAVYFCASGYPGNLTTEQYFGPGTRLTVT.

The gene calls are TRBV7-3 and TRBJ2-5; TRBD1 matches 8 bases. This CDR3 contains 15 residues. V trimming: 2 bases; J trimming: 4 bases; junction bases outside the gene matches: 6. Germline CDR1 is SGHTA and CDR2 is FQGTGA. Here the CDR3 reads CASSLEQGVVETQYF. The CDR3 DNA follows: TGTGCCAGCAGCTTAGAACAGGGGGTGGTAGAGACCCAGTACTTC.

V and J are TRBV2 and TRBJ2-3; the match to TRBD2 covers 7 bases. Germline loops: CDR1 SNHLY, CDR2 FYNNEI. V dropped 5 bases and J dropped 0; count of bases not matched to a gene: 11. The CDR3 spans 17 residues. CDR3 sequence: CASSLPAGRGSTDTQYF. CDR3 nucleotide sequence: TGTGCCAGCAGTCTACCGGCGGGGCGGGGGAGCACAGATACGCAGTATTTT.

The rearrangement uses TRBV19 and TRBJ1-2; 7 bases are a match to TRBD1. The CDR3 contains 16 residues. The V gene's germline CDR1 is LNHDA and CDR2 SQIVND (reference sequence). V was clipped by 1 base and J by 1 base; unmatched bases: 6. The DNA for the CDR3 is TGTGCCAGTAGTATAGCGGGGACAGCGAATAACTATGGCTACACCTTC. It yields the protein CASSIAGTANNYGYTF.

CDR3 DNA sequence: TGTGCCAGCAGCTTACAACTAGGCGCCAATGAGCAGTTCTTC. Amino acid sequence: CASSLQLGANEQFF. The V call is TRBV7-3, the J call TRBJ2-1; D might be TRBD2 (5 bases). Germline assignment: CDR1 SGHTA and CDR2 FQGTGA. The CDR3 consists of 14 residues. The V end was cut by 2 bases, the J end by 6 bases, with 11 bases between. The variable domain in full, completed from reference TRBV7-3 and TRBJ2-1, reads GAGVSQTPSNKVTEKGKYVELRCDPISGHTALYWYRQSLGQGPEFLIYFQGTGAADDSGLPNDRFFAVRPEGSVSTLKIQRTERGDSAVYLCASSLQLGANEQFFGPGTRLTVL.

The rearrangement links TRBV30 to TRBJ2-3; 11 bases match TRBD2. Germline trimming cut 2 bases from V and 2 bases from J; bases unmatched to any gene: 9. CDR3 length: 17 amino acids. Germline assignment: CDR1 GTSNPN and CDR2 SVGIG (reference sequence). CDR3 protein: CAWSNRLAGTYTDTQYF. The DNA of the CDR3 is TGTGCCTGGAGTAACAGACTAGCGGGGACTTACACAGATACGCAGTATTTT.

This clone was counted between two and nine times. V usage is TRBV5-4 and J usage is TRBJ2-3; no clear D. V lost 0 bases and J 1 base, leaving 18 bases between the germline ends. Germline V gene sequence: CDR1 SGHNT, CDR2 YYREEE (reference sequence). The CDR3 runs to 18 residues. The CDR3 DNA sequence: TGTGCCAGCAGCTTGGCCACCTCATCTACTCGTGGCACAGATACGCAGTATTTT. This codes for CASSLATSSTRGTDTQYF.

This chain uses TRBV15 with TRBJ2-7; TRBD2 agrees at 7 bases. The CDR3 spans 15 residues. V dropped 0 bases and J dropped 4; count of bases not matched to a gene: 6. From germline, CDR1 is LNHNV and CDR2 YYDKDF (reference sequence). The CDR3 here is CATSRDLGGGYEQYF. CDR3 nucleotide sequence: TGTGCCACCAGCAGAGATTTGGGGGGGGGATACGAGCAGTACTTC.

This sequence joins TRBV5-6 and TRBJ1-1, with D uncertain. Germline CDR1 and CDR2: SGHDT and YYEEEE. CDR3 length: 15 amino acids. The germline V and J ends were trimmed by 4 bases and 5 bases, with 18 bases remaining between them. CDR3 protein: CASSPNRVLWTEAFF. For the CDR3, the DNA is TGTGCCAGCAGCCCCAATCGGGTTTTGTGGACTGAAGCTTTCTTT. Together with reference TRBV5-6 and TRBJ1-1, the CDR3 gives the full variable domain: DAGVTQSPTHLIKTRGQQVTLRCSPKSGHDTVSWYQQALGQGPQFIFQYYEEEERQRGNFPDRFSGHQFPNYSSELNVNALLLGDSALYLCASSPNRVLWTEAFFGQGTRLTVV.

This rearrangement joins TRBV5-5 to TRBJ1-5; possibly TRBD1 for D (6 bases). The CDR3 has 14 residues. V was clipped by 5 bases and J by 3 bases, with 12 bases between them. Per germline, CDR1 SGHKS and CDR2 YYEKEE (reference sequence). In DNA form, the CDR3 reads TGTGCCAGCAGGGGACACGGGTCCAATCAGCCCCAGCATTTT. Translating gives CASRGHGSNQPQHF.

The chain joins TRBV7-2 to TRBJ1-5; TRBD1 might be the D (5 bases). CDR1 SGHTA and CDR2 FQGNSA come from the germline V gene. Trimming took 1 base from V and 5 from J, leaving 12 bases between them. The CDR3 contains 15 residues. The CDR3 nucleotides read TGTGCCAGCAGCTTAGGAGGACGGGGGTATCAGCCCCAGCATTTT. Amino acid sequence: CASSLGGRGYQPQHF. The full variable domain, its missing parts supplied by reference TRBV7-2 and TRBJ1-5, is GAGVSQSPSNKVTEKGKDVELRCDPISGHTALYWYRQSLGQGLEFLIYFQGNSAPDKSGLPSDRFSAERTGGSVSTLTIQRTQQEDSAVYLCASSLGGRGYQPQHFGDGTRLSIL.

As to this clone: A read error may account for a junction end that differs from germline. The sample has other DNA sequences that encode this CDR3 too. The gene calls are TRBV28 and TRBJ2-6; D possibly corresponds to TRBD2 (7 bases). Per germline, CDR1 MDHEN and CDR2 SYDVKM. CDR3 length: 21 amino acids. CDR3 loop: CASSLPPPGGARETGANVLTF. CDR3 DNA: TGTGCCAGCAGTTTACCCCCGCCTGGGGGGGCAAGGGAAACTGGGGCCAACGTTCTGACTTTC.

This clone was counted between two and nine times. For the CDR3, the DNA is TGTGCCATCCTACGGGACACCTCTGGGGAGCAGTACTTC. This translates into CAILRDTSGEQYF. V and J are TRBV10-3 and TRBJ2-7; a weak D match, TRBD1 (6 bases). CDR1 is ENHRY and CDR2 is SYGVKD in the germline V gene. CDR3 length: 13 residues. V was clipped by 8 bases and J by 7 bases, with 18 bases between them.

This sequence joins TRBV10-1 and TRBJ2-3; D may be TRBD1 (6 bases). V was trimmed by 6 bases and J by 1 base, leaving 14 bases between them. The CDR3 spans 15 residues. Per the germline V gene, CDR1 is WNHNN and CDR2 is SYGVQD (reference sequence). The CDR3 here is CASRGWGLGTDTQYF. CDR3 sequence (DNA): TGCGCCAGCAGGGGGTGGGGGCTCGGCACAGATACGCAGTATTTT.